Described below is a single TCR beta chain sequence and its context. The data were obtained in a study of T cell changes during pregnancy in multiple sclerosis. The assay was immunoSEQ multiplex PCR, and TCRdb's table has in-frame clones only and misses some. The sample contains roughly 48,000 clones, 92% of which appear only once. V shed 5 bases and J shed 2 bases, with 13 bases lying between them. The germline CDR1 and CDR2 sequences are KGHSH and LQKENI. There are 15 residues in the CDR3. The clonotype originates from a female donor in good health, enrolled as a control in a pregnancy study. The chain joins TRBV18 to TRBJ1-3; weak D call: TRBD1 (5 bases). The source material was CD4+ T cells from peripheral blood mononuclear cells, sampled in the second trimester of pregnancy. For the CDR3, the DNA is TGTGCCAGCTCAGGGGCCCTTTCTCCTGGAAACACCATATATTTT. This sequence encodes CASSGALSPGNTIYF. Full variable domain (rest looked up from reference TRBV18 and TRBJ1-3): NAGVMQNPRHLVRRRGQEARLRCSPMKGHSHVYWYRQLPEEGLKFMVYLQKENIIDESGMPKERFSAEFPKEGPSILRIQQVVRGDSAAYFCASSGALSPGNTIYFGEGSWLTVV.